Below, 25 T cell receptor beta chains from the same sample are listed, as sequenced in a study of T cell clusters in autoimmune cytopenias. TRB was amplified from roughly 250 ng of peripheral blood genomic DNA per sample. One tube held mixed TRB-A and TRB-B primer pools for touch-down PCR. Following a re-call of the multiplex PCR reads, TCRdb has one entry per CDR3 protein and lacks DNA. In total, the table holds 4,000 to 5,000 distinct CDR3 sequences. The sample was also linked to a second study, of T cell repertoires in aging, cancer and after chemotherapy.

Input material: peripheral blood. Receptors originate from a human donor with chronic lymphocytic leukemia. The donor label of this sample is uncertain.

The chain joins TRBV6-1 to TRBJ2-1; as DNA is missing, the TRBD1 call by TCRdb cannot be tested. This CDR3 region has 15 residues. Germline V gene sequence: CDR1 MNHNS, CDR2 SASEGT. The CDR3: CASRARDRPYNEQFF.

This clonotype is labeled medium-sized based on frequency. This chain's CDR3 is CATSRPSRVLYGYTF. The J gene is TRBJ1-2, the V gene TRBV15. There are 15 residues in the CDR3. Germline CDR1 LNHNV, CDR2 YYDKDF (reference sequence).

The chain combines TRBV11-2 with TRBJ2-3. CDR3 length: 15 amino acids. The germline V gene encodes CDR1 SGHAT and CDR2 FQNNGV. The CDR3 reads CASSFGQASTDTQYF.

This chain links TRBV5-4 with TRBJ2-1; TCRdb outputs TRBD1, but without DNA this stays unchecked. Looked up from germline, CDR1 is SGHNT and CDR2 is YYREEE (reference sequence). This CDR3 has 15 amino acids. The CDR3 spells CASSSPQSSYNEQFF.

This clonotype is deemed medium-sized by its frequency. V and J are TRBV18 and TRBJ2-7. There are 12 residues in the CDR3. The germline V gene has CDR1 KGHSH and CDR2 LQKENI. CDR3 sequence reads: CASSPEVYEQYF.

By frequency, this clonotype is medium-sized (0.01 to 0.1%). The chain combines TRBV15 with TRBJ2-1; lacking DNA, the TRBD2 call made by TCRdb goes unchecked. The CDR3 covers 17 residues. The V gene's germline CDR1 is LNHNV and CDR2 YYDKDF (reference sequence). This CDR3 is CATSRDLGASGNNEQFF.

The gene calls are TRBV6-6 and TRBJ1-2; absent DNA, TCRdb's TRBD1 call cannot be checked. This CDR3 region has 15 residues. Germline assignment: CDR1 MNHNY and CDR2 SVGAGI (reference sequence). This CDR3 is CASRPDSSYNYGYTF.

V is TRBV12-3 or TRBV12-4 and J is TRBJ1-6. The CDR3 has 13 residues. The CDR3: CASSLGAGSPLHF.

The chain joins TRBV12-3 or TRBV12-4 to TRBJ2-1; TCRdb calls TRBD2, which cannot be checked without DNA. The CDR3 sequence is 16 residues long. The CDR3 loop is CASSLSDLLRDNEQFF.

V and J are TRBV12-3 or TRBV12-4 and TRBJ2-1. This CDR3 has 14 residues. The CDR3 here is CASSLELHYNEQFF.

According to its frequency, this clonotype is medium-sized. The chain combines TRBV6-5 with TRBJ2-3; the TCRdb D gene call, TRBD2, has no DNA to confirm it. The CDR3 loop spans 15 amino acids. Germline V lookup: CDR1 MNHEY, CDR2 SVGAGI. CDR3 amino acids: CASSYKGYRTDTQYF.

CDR3 loop: CATSDSGRHTGELFF. The V gene is TRBV24-1, the J gene TRBJ2-2. Germline V CDR1 and CDR2: KGHDR, SFDVKD. The CDR3 is 15 residues long.

This clonotype is medium-sized by frequency. The CDR3 loop is CSVGQNTEAFF. The chain is built from TRBV29-1 and TRBJ1-1; TCRdb designates TRBD1, a call that cannot be tested without DNA. In germline, CDR1 is SQVTM, CDR2 ANQGSEA. This CDR3 has 11 residues.

J is TRBJ2-7 and V is TRBV6-1; TCRdb proposes TRBD1, but this gene call is untestable without DNA. CDR3 length: 14 residues. Germline V CDR1 and CDR2: MNHNS, SASEGT. CDR3 region: CASSEAPDSNEQYF.

The rearrangement joins TRBV15 to TRBJ2-7; TCRdb's D gene call, TRBD1, goes unchecked for lack of DNA. Germline V CDR1 and CDR2: LNHNV, YYDKDF (reference sequence). This CDR3 has 16 residues. The CDR3 sequence: CATSRGYRGRFNEQYF.

This chain uses TRBV20-1 with TRBJ2-3; TCRdb outputs TRBD1, but without DNA this stays unchecked. The CDR3 has 15 residues. CDR1 is DFQATT, CDR2 SNEGSKA, per germline (reference sequence). The chain's CDR3 is CSAHRDIGDLGTQYF.

This rearrangement joins TRBV20-1 to TRBJ1-6; TCRdb proposes TRBD1, but this gene call is untestable without DNA. The CDR3 totals 14 residues. Germline CDR1 DFQATT, CDR2 SNEGSKA (reference sequence). CDR3 region: CSARVGRPVSPLHF.

The chain joins TRBV15 to TRBJ1-1. In germline, CDR1 is LNHNV, CDR2 YYDKDF (reference sequence). This CDR3 contains 14 residues. CDR3 residues: CATSRGNTDTEAFF.

The V and J genes are TRBV27 and TRBJ2-3; no DNA is available, so the TRBD2 call from TCRdb remains unchecked. The germline gives CDR1 MNHEY, CDR2 SMNVEV (reference sequence). The CDR3 has 18 residues. CDR3 sequence: CASSDDPMTSGGGDTQYF.

This clonotype is identified as medium-sized (0.01 to 0.1%) from frequency. The chain carries TRBV11-2 and TRBJ1-4. CDR1 and CDR2 (germline): SGHAT, FQNNGV. CDR3 length: 13 residues. This CDR3 is CASSQWDNEKLFF. Full variable domain (remainder filled in from reference TRBV11-2 and TRBJ1-4): EAGVAQSPRYKIIEKRQSVAFWCNPISGHATLYWYQQILGQGPKLLIQFQNNGVVDDSQLPKDRFSAERLKGVDSTLKIQPAKLEDSAVYLCASSQWDNEKLFFGSGTQLSVL.

This chain links TRBV10-3 with TRBJ1-1; TCRdb indicates TRBD1, and absent DNA this call remains unverified. The CDR3 has 18 residues. The germline V gene encodes CDR1 ENHRY and CDR2 SYGVKD. This chain's CDR3 is CAISGRGRGGIGNTEAFF.

Considering frequency, this clonotype is medium-sized. CDR3 in amino acids: CASKPDLGTSGGPFNRNEQFF. The chain employs TRBV6-1 and TRBJ2-1; the TCRdb call, TRBD2, lacks DNA for checking. CDR3 length: 21 residues. The germline V gene encodes CDR1 MNHNS and CDR2 SASEGT.

Judged by frequency, this clonotype is medium-sized. This chain uses TRBV6-2 or TRBV6-3 with TRBJ2-6; the D gene TCRdb calls, TRBD1, cannot be checked with no DNA. From germline, CDR1 is MNHEY and CDR2 SVGEGT. There are 18 residues in the CDR3. This chain's CDR3 is CASSFRGTGQTGANVLTF.

CDR3 sequence: CASSLWGQSPPSFTGELFF. The chain employs TRBV12-3 or TRBV12-4 and TRBJ2-2; without DNA, the TCRdb call of TRBD1 cannot be checked. The CDR3 extends over 19 amino acids.

Its frequency marks this clonotype as medium-sized (0.01 to 0.1%). This sequence joins TRBV19 and TRBJ2-1. Germline values: CDR1 LNHDA, CDR2 SQIVND (reference sequence). CDR3 length: 11 residues. The CDR3 is CASTYRNEQFF.